This T cell receptor (beta chain) came from a study of post-analysis software for immune sequencing data. Study-wide background: Some patients lacked subtype; others had relapsing-remitting, secondary progressive or progressive-relapsing disease. Study-wide points: Controls showed significantly higher normalized Chao1 diversity than did multiple sclerosis patients. Controls had lower frequencies than patients of four or five TRBV segments, which included TRBV5-6, TRBV5-1 and TRBV20-1.

Between the trimmed V and J ends, which lost 4 bases and 7 bases, there was a span of 10 bases. The CDR3 is made up of 13 amino acids. CDR1 and CDR2 (germline): LGHDT, YNNKEL (reference sequence). The authors incorporated unique molecular identifiers into the TCR beta cDNA libraries. Around 500,000 cDNA molecules were recovered from an input of about 0.9 to 11 million T cells. TCRdb reprocessed the PCR reads via MiXCR and lists one record per CDR3 protein. This table holds about 770,000 distinct CDR3 sequences, around 45% found once. For this clonotype: Its specificity is unknown.

The sequence came from a girl aged 10 to 17 with multiple sclerosis. This chain connects TRBV3-1 to TRBJ2-2; no clear D. Sequenced material: blood. The chain's CDR3 is CASSPFIGGELFF. CDR3 DNA: TGTGCCAGCAGCCCCTTCATAGGCGGGGAGCTGTTTTTT.